The TCR beta chain under discussion was sequenced for a study of blood T cells in healthy people across ages. Study-wide findings and caveats: In older individuals, TCR beta diversity per million T cells was lower, falling roughly linearly with age. Estimated diversity that came from one million T cells was considered an underestimate.

The CDR3 is made up of 12 amino acids. From germline, CDR1 is SEHNR and CDR2 FQNEAQ (reference sequence). Sample-barcoded 5' priming and a J-beta primer mix drove a second PCR of 7 to 11 cycles. Each cDNA was tagged by a template-switch adaptor containing 12 random nucleotides. TCRdb analysed the 5' RACE reads with MiXCR anew, one entry per CDR3 protein. The profile shows about 720,000 distinct CDR3 sequences, 22% of them singletons. With regard to this clonotype: Antigen specificity is unknown. The junction differs from germline at one of its ends, possibly a read error.

This clonotype originated in a man between 65 and 79 years old in good health. The sample consisted of blood. The gene calls are TRBV7-9 and TRBJ1-2; weak D call: TRBD1 (6 bases). This chain's CDR3 is CAGSSGGGGYTF. CDR3 nucleotide sequence: TGTGCCGGCAGCTCGGGGGGCGGCGGCTACACCTTC.